One and the same sample provided the 29 T cell receptor beta chains below, sequenced in a study of post-analysis software for immune sequencing data. Broader study findings: Compared with controls, patients had more of 4 to 6 TRBV segments, including TRBV5-6, TRBV5-1 and TRBV20-1.

No antigens are known for them. Prepared TCR beta cDNA libraries contained unique molecular identifiers. MiXCR, applied by TCRdb to the PCR reads, yields one record per CDR3 protein. The table lists fewer than 700,000 distinct CDR3 sequences, around 44% of them singletons. Sequencing was performed on blood. These receptors all come from a girl aged 5-17 years with multiple sclerosis.

This chain links TRBV5-1 with TRBJ1-1; TRBD1 might be the D (6 bases). Trimming cost V 3 bases and J 7 bases, with 19 bases left between them. CDR3 length: 15 amino acids. The germline V gene encodes CDR1 SGHRS and CDR2 YFSETQ. CDR3 sequence reads: CASSWSPGGGNEAFF. DNA for the CDR3: TGCGCCAGCAGCTGGTCTCCGGGGGGCGGCAATGAAGCTTTCTTT.

The table lists this clonotype with a few counts. This sequence joins TRBV5-1 and TRBJ2-7, with no clear D. The J call may be in error: the DNA end matches TRBJ2-5 better. The CDR3 spans 15 residues. The germline CDR1 and CDR2 sequences are SGHRS and YFSETQ. CDR3 in amino acids: CASSHTKSAAETQYF. In DNA form, the CDR3 reads TGCGCCAGCAGTCACACAAAGTCGGCGGCGGAGACCCAGTACTTC.

J is TRBJ2-4 and V is TRBV7-2; D might be TRBD2 (6 bases). This CDR3 region has 13 residues. The germline V and J ends were trimmed by 5 bases and 7 bases, with 12 bases remaining between them. CDR1 SGHTA and CDR2 FQGNSA come from the germline V gene. CDR3 DNA sequence: TGTGCCAGCAGCCCTCGACGGGAGAACATTCAGTACTTC. Translation: CASSPRRENIQYF.

The chain couples TRBV4-1 to TRBJ2-7; D perhaps matches TRBD2 (6 bases). This CDR3 has 15 amino acids. CDR1 and CDR2 from the germline V gene are MGHRA and YSYEKL. Deletions cut 3 bases from V and 5 bases from J, with 17 bases between. The CDR3 nucleotides read TGCGCCAGCAGCCACGGGACTGCCGAGATGGACGAGCAGTACTTC. It translates to CASSHGTAEMDEQYF.

V gene TRBV13 combines with J gene TRBJ2-1; D tentatively reads TRBD1 or TRBD2 (5 bases each). CDR3 length: 14 residues. CDR1 is PRHDT, CDR2 FYEKMQ, per germline (reference sequence). Trimming shortened V by 1 base and J by 10 bases, and 14 bases separated the two germline ends. The CDR3 DNA reads TGTGCCAGCAGCTTAGTAGGGGTCCGGAGGGAGCAGTTCTTC. Translating gives CASSLVGVRREQFF.

The chain links TRBV12-3 or TRBV12-4 to TRBJ2-5; D is ambiguous. Matching the DNA end better, TRBJ2-7 makes the J call doubtful. There are 12 residues in the CDR3. The CDR3 loop is CASRAVDYEQYF. The CDR3 DNA sequence: TGTGCCAGCAGAGCTGTAGACTACGAGCAGTACTTC.

This clonotype turned up a few times. DNA for the CDR3: TGTGCCAGCAGTACGACAGGGGCAGATACGCAGTATTTT. The encoded protein is CASSTTGADTQYF. The chain links TRBV12-3 or TRBV12-4 to TRBJ2-3; 8 bases fit TRBD1. V lost 5 bases, J lost 4 bases, and 2 bases stayed unmatched. This CDR3 spans 13 amino acids.

The chain couples TRBV6-5 to TRBJ2-7; 9 bases map to TRBD1. The V and J ends lost 6 bases and 1 base, in that order; junction bases with no gene match: 10. Germline V gene sequence: CDR1 MNHEY, CDR2 SVGAGI. The CDR3 loop spans 16 amino acids. The CDR3: CASSTARQGESYEQYF. The CDR3 DNA is TGTGCCAGCAGCACAGCACGACAGGGGGAGTCCTACGAGCAGTACTTC.

This sequence joins TRBV6-2 or TRBV6-3 and TRBJ2-5, with 9 bases identical to TRBD2. J lost 1 base, V lost 2 bases, and 8 bases had no gene match. This CDR3 has 17 residues. In germline, CDR1 is MNHEY, CDR2 SVGEGT. The DNA for the CDR3 is TGTGCCAGCAGTTACGATGGTAGCGGGAGTTTCCAAGAGACCCAGTACTTC. Its protein is CASSYDGSGSFQETQYF.

This rearrangement joins TRBV5-5 to TRBJ2-3, with 9 bases matching TRBD1. This CDR3 is 15 amino acids long. J was trimmed by 4 bases and V by 2 bases; bases with no gene match: 5. Germline CDR1 reads SGHKS; CDR2 reads YYEKEE (reference sequence). The CDR3 nucleotides read TGTGCCAGCAGCTTAGGACAGGGGAGCCCAGATACGCAGTATTTT. This encodes CASSLGQGSPDTQYF.

This clonotype was detected only a few times. The chain employs TRBV7-9 and TRBJ2-1, with 7 bases fitting TRBD2. The CDR3 covers 15 residues. V shed 5 bases and J 7 bases; nucleotides not matched to a gene: 11. Germline lookup yields CDR1 SEHNR and CDR2 FQNEAQ (reference sequence). CDR3 nucleotides: TGTGCCAGCAGCCCCTCGGGGGGAGAAAAGAATGAGCAGTTCTTC. Translation gives CASSPSGGEKNEQFF.

This clonotype turned up a few times. The CDR3 protein is CASSSMNEQYF. The CDR3 bases are TGTGCCAGCAGTTCCATGAACGAGCAGTACTTC. The chain employs TRBV12-3 or TRBV12-4 and TRBJ2-7, with D unresolved. The V and J ends lost 4 bases and 5 bases respectively, with 6 bases between them. The length of the CDR3 is 11 residues.

The chain links TRBV9 to TRBJ2-3; 7 bases map to TRBD2. V gave up 4 bases and J gave up 6 bases; unmatched junction bases: 8. Germline V CDR1 and CDR2: SGDLS, YYNGEE. This CDR3 comprises 14 residues. The CDR3: CASSPRTRRDTQYF. The CDR3 DNA sequence: TGTGCCAGCAGCCCGCGGACTAGAAGGGATACGCAGTATTTT.

V gene TRBV29-1 combines with J gene TRBJ1-2; perhaps TRBD1 as D (5 bases). Deletions cut 1 base from V and 4 bases from J, with 10 bases between. The CDR3 is 13 amino acids. The germline V gene encodes CDR1 SQVTM and CDR2 ANQGSEA. In nucleotides, the CDR3 is TGCAGCGTTGAAGTGGGGCTAGGCTATGGCTACACCTTC. As protein: CSVEVGLGYGYTF.

This clonotype was observed a few times. The chain links TRBV5-1 to TRBJ1-2; weak D call: TRBD1 (6 bases). The V gene's germline CDR1 is SGHRS and CDR2 YFSETQ. This CDR3 region has 15 residues. V gave up 0 bases and J gave up 5 bases, with 14 bases separating them. This CDR3 is CASSLGGGTLYGYTF. In DNA, the CDR3 is TGCGCCAGCAGCTTGGGGGGGGGCACTCTATATGGCTACACCTTC.

The chain employs TRBV5-5 and TRBJ2-1; TRBD1 or TRBD2 may be the D gene (6 bases each). Germline CDR1 is SGHKS and CDR2 is YYEKEE (reference sequence). The CDR3 totals 14 residues. V was trimmed by 0 bases and J by 7 bases, leaving 11 bases between them. Here the CDR3 DNA reads TGTGCCAGCAGCTTGGAAGGAGGGGGGAATGAGCAGTTCTTC. Translation: CASSLEGGGNEQFF. Together with reference TRBV5-5 and TRBJ2-1, the CDR3 gives the full variable domain: DAGVTQSPTHLIKTRGQQVTLRCSPISGHKSVSWYQQVLGQGPQFIFQYYEKEERGRGNFPDRFSARQFPNYSSELNVNALLLGDSALYLCASSLEGGGNEQFFGPGTRLTVL.

This rearrangement joins TRBV5-1 to TRBJ1-1; 11 bases are a match to TRBD1. Germline CDR1 and CDR2: SGHRS and YFSETQ. Unmatched junction bases numbered 8, after V lost 3 bases and J lost 4 bases. This CDR3 spans 16 amino acids. CDR3 sequence reads: CASSSNTGTGGTEAFF. CDR3 nucleotides: TGCGCCAGCAGCTCAAACACCGGGACAGGGGGCACTGAAGCTTTCTTT.

The chain carries TRBV7-2 and TRBJ2-1; 15 nucleotides line up with TRBD2. The CDR3 is 16 amino acids. J was trimmed by 8 bases and V by 3 bases; bases with no gene match: 5. Looked up from germline, CDR1 is SGHTA and CDR2 is FQGNSA. CDR3 sequence: CASSFGTSGGFDEQFF. CDR3 bases: TGTGCCAGCAGCTTCGGGACTAGCGGGGGGTTCGATGAGCAGTTCTTC.

The table lists this clonotype with a few counts. The chain employs TRBV6-6 and TRBJ2-6; the D gene is possibly TRBD1 (6 bases). The CDR3 runs 17 residues. V shed 2 bases and J shed 3 bases, with 14 bases lying between them. Germline CDR1 and CDR2: MNHNY and SVGAGI (reference sequence). CDR3 in amino acids: CASSYGGVLDGANVLTF. The CDR3 nucleotides read TGTGCCAGCAGTTACGGGGGCGTCTTAGATGGGGCCAACGTCCTGACTTTC.

The chain is built from TRBV20-1 and TRBJ2-7; D may correspond to TRBD1 or TRBD2 (5 bases each). V was shortened by 5 bases and J by 4 bases, with 24 bases between the two germline ends. Germline V gene data show CDR1 as DFQATT and CDR2 as SNEGSKA (reference sequence). The CDR3 runs to 16 residues. DNA for the CDR3: TGCAGTGCTTGGGGGAAAAGCGGTGGGGCTCTATACGAGCAGTACTTC. Its translation is CSAWGKSGGALYEQYF.

Only a few counts were recorded for this clonotype. The chain employs TRBV12-3 or TRBV12-4 and TRBJ2-1; D is unresolved. This CDR3 has 15 residues. Trimming pared 6 bases from V and 0 bases from J, leaving 12 bases between. CDR3 loop: CASSPNSYSYNEQFF. Here the CDR3 DNA reads TGTGCCAGCAGCCCCAACTCATACTCCTACAATGAGCAGTTCTTC.

The chain has TRBV14 and TRBJ2-1, with 9 bases that match TRBD1. CDR3 length equals 14 residues. Germline V lookup: CDR1 SGHDN, CDR2 FVKESK. V dropped 4 bases and J dropped 10; count of bases not matched to a gene: 8. CDR3 amino acids: CASSRPGQGYEQFF. DNA for the CDR3: TGTGCCAGCAGCCGACCGGGACAGGGTTACGAGCAGTTCTTC.

This clonotype was picked up a small number of times. J is TRBJ2-4 and V is TRBV29-1, with D unclear. This CDR3 has 14 residues. The germline V and J ends were trimmed by 1 base and 0 bases, with 7 bases remaining between them. From germline, CDR1 is SQVTM and CDR2 ANQGSEA. CDR3 DNA sequence: TGCAGCGTTGAAGCAGTTCTAGCCAAAAACATTCAGTACTTC. It yields the protein CSVEAVLAKNIQYF.

The chain is built from TRBV14 and TRBJ1-1; weak D call: TRBD1 (5 bases). CDR3 length equals 15 residues. CDR1 is SGHDN and CDR2 is FVKESK in the germline V gene. Trimming left V 4 bases short and J 1 base short, with 13 bases between. This CDR3 is CASSRDYRKNTEAFF. Written as DNA, the CDR3 is TGTGCCAGCAGCCGGGACTACAGGAAGAACACTGAAGCTTTCTTT.

The rearrangement joins TRBV12-3 or TRBV12-4 to TRBJ1-5; D is unclear. The CDR3 extends over 11 amino acids. V lost 3 bases, J lost 4 bases, and 1 base lay in between. The CDR3 DNA is TGTGCCAGCAGTTTTAATCAGCCCCAGCATTTT. Translating it yields CASSFNQPQHF.

This clonotype was counted between two and nine times. The junction and the germline gene differ at one end; a read error may be behind it. The rearrangement links TRBV24-1 to TRBJ2-1; D is ambiguous. The CDR3 contains 11 residues. The germline V gene has CDR1 KGHDR and CDR2 SFDVKD. DNA of the CDR3: TGTGCCACCAGTGATTTAAGTGAGCAGTTCTTT. Residues: CATSDLSEQFF.

This rearrangement joins TRBV7-2 to TRBJ2-1, with TRBD2 identical over 10 bases. The trim removed 8 bases at V and 9 bases at J, leaving 4 bases unmatched. CDR1 and CDR2 from the germline V gene are SGHTA and FQGNSA. The CDR3 extends over 12 amino acids. Here the CDR3 DNA reads TGTGCCAGCGCGGGACTAGCGATTGAGCAGTTCTTC. It encodes CASAGLAIEQFF.

The chain combines TRBV6-1 with TRBJ2-7; 7 nucleotides agree with TRBD1. Judging by the DNA end, TRBJ2-5 fits better; the J call may be wrong. The germline gives CDR1 MNHNS, CDR2 SASEGT. CDR3 size: 14 residues. The CDR3 coding sequence is TGTGCCAGCAGAGAACAGGGGTCTAGAGAGACCCAGTACTTC. This translates into CASREQGSRETQYF.

V and J are TRBV7-2 and TRBJ2-7; 8 positions agree with TRBD2. V gave up 5 bases and J gave up 0 bases; unmatched junction bases: 3. Germline V gene sequence: CDR1 SGHTA, CDR2 FQGNSA. The CDR3 totals 14 residues. The CDR3 region is CASSNSGASYEQYF. CDR3 DNA sequence: TGTGCCAGCAGCAATAGCGGGGCCTCCTACGAGCAGTACTTC.